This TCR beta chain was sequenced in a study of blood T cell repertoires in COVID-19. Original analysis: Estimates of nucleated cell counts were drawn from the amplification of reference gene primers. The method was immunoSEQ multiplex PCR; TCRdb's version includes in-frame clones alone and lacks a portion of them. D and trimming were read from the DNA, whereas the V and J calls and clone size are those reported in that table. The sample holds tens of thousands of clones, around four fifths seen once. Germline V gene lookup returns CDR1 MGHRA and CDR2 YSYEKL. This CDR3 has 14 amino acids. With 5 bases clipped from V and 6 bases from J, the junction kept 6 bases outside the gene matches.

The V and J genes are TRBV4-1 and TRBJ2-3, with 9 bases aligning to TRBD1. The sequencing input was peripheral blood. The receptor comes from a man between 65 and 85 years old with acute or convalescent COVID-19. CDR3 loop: CASSIRTGEDTQYF. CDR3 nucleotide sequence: TGCGCCAGCAGCATACGGACAGGGGAGGATACGCAGTATTTT.